This TCR beta chain was retrieved from a study of CD8+CD57+ T cells in acquired aplastic anemia. The authors sequenced patients whose flow cytometry had shown CD8+CD57+ cell expansion. For CDR3 and TCR beta VDJ profiling, genomic DNA was the template used. Using its own MiXCR run on the reads, TCRdb lists one record per CDR3 protein. This sample has 250,000 to 350,000 distinct CDR3 sequences, with 56% found just once. Per germline, CDR1 SGHVS and CDR2 FNYEAQ. The length of the CDR3 is 13 residues. Between the trimmed V and J ends, which lost 4 bases and 2 bases, there was a span of 9 bases. The sample taken for sequencing was sorted CD4+, CD8+, or CD8+CD57+ T cells (not recorded which) from PBMCs. This receptor was obtained from a human donor with aplastic anemia. The gene calls are TRBV7-6 and TRBJ2-7; D might be TRBD2 (6 bases). The CDR3 region has the DNA TGTGCCAGCAGCTCGGCGGGGACCTACGAGCAGTACTTC. Translation gives CASSSAGTYEQYF. Complete variable domain (other parts from reference TRBV7-6 and TRBJ2-7): GAGVSQSPRYKVTKRGQDVALRCDPISGHVSLYWYRQALGQGPEFLTYFNYEAQQDKSGLPNDRFSAERPEGSISTLTIQRTEQRDSAMYRCASSSAGTYEQYFGPGTRLTVT.